This T cell receptor (beta chain) comes out of a study of T cells after yellow fever vaccination (dated by TCRdb to between 2017 and 2020). General notes on the study: Libraries from fractions with low cell numbers were prepared with the SMART-Seq v4 Ultra Low Input RNA kit. Blood samples were taken at several timepoints before and after primary and secondary immunization, and bulk PBMC replicates and cell subsets were isolated. To follow T-cell clones before and after primary and booster YFV17D yellow fever vaccination, bulk TCR alpha and beta repertoires were sequenced over time. Two healthy male donors, one aged 18 to 29 and one aged 30 to 40 years, made up the cohort.

The sample holds many counts of this clonotype. The antigen this receptor binds is unknown. Base qualities are missing; no much larger clone stands one base away. V sheds 2 bases and J sheds 7 bases, leaving 15 bases between their ends. Including cysteine and phenylalanine, the CDR3 has 15 amino acids. Only the CDR3 DNA stays, 45 bases, in frame from base 1. CDR1 and CDR2, per the germline V gene, are SGHTA and FQGNSA. Sequencing was performed on an Illumina NovaSeq 6000. TCR cDNA was made using 5'RACE template switching, a step that added a universal primer site and unique molecular identifiers. cDNA synthesis was primed from both the TCR alpha and TCR beta constant segments. Two PCR steps were used to amplify libraries, with sample barcodes and sequencing adapters being added in the second step. Libraries were sequenced on Illumina HiSeq 2500 (2x100 bp) or NovaSeq (2x150 bp). The source study handled its data this way. Reads were demultiplexed and collapsed into UMI consensus sequences with MIGEC, and V(D)J alignment was performed with MiXCR. Using edgeR on replicate PBMC samples, clonotypes were called vaccine-responding if FDR was below 0.01 and the log2 fold change was above 5 up to day 15. Bulk clonotypes were assigned CD4 or CD8 identity according to which sequenced CD4 or CD8 repertoire held them at higher abundance. TCRdb reran the public reads through fastp at Q25 and MiXCR, keeping productive beta chains. All rows with the same CDR3 protein become a single entry with the most common DNA and genes. The V and J calls shown here were made by TCRdb, not taken from the authors' results. This sample gives about 170,000 distinct CDR3 sequences in total; 8% to 13% of them show up just once. Jointly, the top ten make up 35% to 40% of the sample.

Broader findings and caveats from the paper: After the booster, most clones that had expanded after primary vaccination were detected again (around 96% of CD4 and around 88% of CD8), suggesting broad maintenance of memory. Compared with the primary T-cell response, the secondary T-cell response was faster but weaker, reaching its peak on day 5 rather than on day 15. FACS-sorted repertoires could contain abundant contaminating clonotypes from the bulk population, so computational filtering was required. Only two donors were included in the study, so the extent to which the findings can be generalized is limited. A small share of clonotypes occurred in both CD4 and CD8 compartments, likely arising from convergent recombination.

Explained via the paper, the treatment or condition label denotes: live attenuated yellow fever vaccine strain. A standard Ficoll-Paque protocol was used to isolate PBMCs from peripheral blood. CD4 and CD8 T-cell fractions were isolated with Dynabeads CD4 and CD8 positive selection kits. RNA was extracted with TriZol from bulk PBMCs, CD4 and CD8 fractions, and dextramer-positive and dextramer-negative fractions. The starting material was CD8+ T cells sorted from PBMCs, obtained 15 days after the yellow fever booster vaccination. This receptor chain uses TRBV7-2 and TRBJ1-5; tentative D gene TRBD1, with 5 bases matching. This TCR was sampled from a man between 18 and 29 years old who received the YFV17D yellow fever vaccine. The CDR3 here reads CASSLMQGLLQPQHF. In nucleotide form, the sequence is TGTGCCAGCAGCTTAATGCAGGGTCTGTTGCAGCCCCAGCATTTT.